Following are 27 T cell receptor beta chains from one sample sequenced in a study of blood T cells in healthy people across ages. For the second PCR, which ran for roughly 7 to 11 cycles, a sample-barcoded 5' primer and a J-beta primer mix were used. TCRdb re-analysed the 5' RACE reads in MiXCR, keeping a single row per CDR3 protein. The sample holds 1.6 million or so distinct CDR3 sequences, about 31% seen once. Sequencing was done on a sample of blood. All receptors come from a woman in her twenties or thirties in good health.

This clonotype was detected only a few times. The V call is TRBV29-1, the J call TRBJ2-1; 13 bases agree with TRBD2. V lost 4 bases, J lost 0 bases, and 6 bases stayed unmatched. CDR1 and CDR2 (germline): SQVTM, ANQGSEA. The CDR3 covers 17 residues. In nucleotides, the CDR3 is TGCAGCGTTGCGACTAGCGGGGGGATAAGCTCCTACAATGAGCAGTTCTTC. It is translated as CSVATSGGISSYNEQFF.

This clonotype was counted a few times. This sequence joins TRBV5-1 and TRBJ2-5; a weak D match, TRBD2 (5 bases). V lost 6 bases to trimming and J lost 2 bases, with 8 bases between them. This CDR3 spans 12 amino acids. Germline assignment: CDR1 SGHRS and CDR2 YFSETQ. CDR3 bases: TGCGCCAGCAAACGGGAACAAGAGACCCAGTACTTC. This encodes CASKREQETQYF. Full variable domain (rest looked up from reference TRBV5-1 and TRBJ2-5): KAGVTQTPRYLIKTRGQQVTLSCSPISGHRSVSWYQQTPGQGLQFLFEYFSETQRNKGNFPGRFSGRQFSNSRSEMNVSTLELGDSALYLCASKREQETQYFGPGTRLLVL.

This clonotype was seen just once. The CDR3 DNA sequence: TGTGCCAGCAGCGATACCGGGAGCAGCAATCAGCCCCAGCATTTT. This gives the protein CASSDTGSSNQPQHF. The chain joins TRBV6-1 to TRBJ1-5; no clear D. Germline lookup yields CDR1 MNHNS and CDR2 SASEGT. With 6 bases removed from V and 1 base from J, the gap between germline ends came to 13 bases. CDR3 length: 15 amino acids.

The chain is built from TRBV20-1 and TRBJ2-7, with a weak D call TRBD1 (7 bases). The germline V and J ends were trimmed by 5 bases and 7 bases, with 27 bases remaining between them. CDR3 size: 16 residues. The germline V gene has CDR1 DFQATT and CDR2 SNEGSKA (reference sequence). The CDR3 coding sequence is TGCAGTGCTCTTAGGGGATCAGGGGGGCCCCCGGATGAGCAGTACTTC. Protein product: CSALRGSGGPPDEQYF.

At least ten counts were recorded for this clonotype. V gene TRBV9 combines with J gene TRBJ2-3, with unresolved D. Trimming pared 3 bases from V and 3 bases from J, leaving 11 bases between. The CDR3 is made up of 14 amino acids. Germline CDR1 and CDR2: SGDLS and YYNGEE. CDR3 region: CASSAGLGTDTQYF. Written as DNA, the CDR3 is TGTGCCAGCAGCGCAGGCCTAGGAACAGATACGCAGTATTTT. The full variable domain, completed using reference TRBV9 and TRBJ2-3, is DSGVTQTPKHLITATGQRVTLRCSPRSGDLSVYWYQQSLDQGLQFLIQYYNGEERAKGNILERFSAQQFPDLHSELNLSSLELGDSALYFCASSAGLGTDTQYFGPGTRLTVL.

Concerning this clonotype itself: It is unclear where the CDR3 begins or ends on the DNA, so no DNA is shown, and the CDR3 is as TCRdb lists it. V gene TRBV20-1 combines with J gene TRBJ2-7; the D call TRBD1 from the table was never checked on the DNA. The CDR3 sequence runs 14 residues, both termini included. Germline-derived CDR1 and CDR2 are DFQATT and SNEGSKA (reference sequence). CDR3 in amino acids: CSYEAANFGNEQYF.

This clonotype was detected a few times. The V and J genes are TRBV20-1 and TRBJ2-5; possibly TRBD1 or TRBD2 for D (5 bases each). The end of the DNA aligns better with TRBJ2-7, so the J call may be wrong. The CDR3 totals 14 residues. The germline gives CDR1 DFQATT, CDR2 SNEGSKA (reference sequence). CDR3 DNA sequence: TGCAGTGCTCAACAACGGGACGGTTCTCACGAGCAGTACTTC. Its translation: CSAQQRDGSHEQYF.

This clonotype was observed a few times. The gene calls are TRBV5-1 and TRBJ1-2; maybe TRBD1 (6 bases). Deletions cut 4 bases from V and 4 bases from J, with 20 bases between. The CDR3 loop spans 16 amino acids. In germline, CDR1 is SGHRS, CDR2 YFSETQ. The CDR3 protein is CASSDRDIGKLYGYTF. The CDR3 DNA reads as TGCGCCAGCAGCGACCGGGACATCGGAAAGCTCTATGGCTACACCTTC.

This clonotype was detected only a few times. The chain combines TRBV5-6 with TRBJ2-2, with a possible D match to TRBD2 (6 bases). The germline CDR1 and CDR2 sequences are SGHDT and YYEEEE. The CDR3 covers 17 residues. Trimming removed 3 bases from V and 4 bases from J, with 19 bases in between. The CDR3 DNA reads TGTGCCAGCAGCTGGAGTACTAGCAACCCGGCCACCGGGGAGCTGTTTTTT. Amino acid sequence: CASSWSTSNPATGELFF.

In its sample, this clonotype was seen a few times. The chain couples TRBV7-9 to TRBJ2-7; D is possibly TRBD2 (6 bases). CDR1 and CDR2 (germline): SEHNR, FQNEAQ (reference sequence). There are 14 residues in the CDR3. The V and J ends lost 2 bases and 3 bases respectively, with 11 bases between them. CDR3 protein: CASSLQGGHYEQYF. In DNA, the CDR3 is TGTGCCAGCAGCTTACAGGGAGGCCACTACGAGCAGTACTTC.

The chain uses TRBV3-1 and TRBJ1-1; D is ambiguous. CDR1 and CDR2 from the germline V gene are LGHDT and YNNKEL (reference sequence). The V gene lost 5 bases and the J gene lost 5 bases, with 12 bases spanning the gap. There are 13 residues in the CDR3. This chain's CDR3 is CASSRQQRTEAFF. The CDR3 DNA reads TGTGCCAGCAGCAGACAACAAAGGACTGAAGCTTTCTTT.

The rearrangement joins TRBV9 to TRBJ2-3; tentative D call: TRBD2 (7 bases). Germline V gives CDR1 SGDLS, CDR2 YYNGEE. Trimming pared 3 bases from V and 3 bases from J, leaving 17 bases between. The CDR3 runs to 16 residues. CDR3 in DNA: TGTGCCAGCAGCGCCGCTGGGGGGGGGCATACAGATACGCAGTATTTT. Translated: CASSAAGGGHTDTQYF. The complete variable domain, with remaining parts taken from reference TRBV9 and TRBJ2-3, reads DSGVTQTPKHLITATGQRVTLRCSPRSGDLSVYWYQQSLDQGLQFLIQYYNGEERAKGNILERFSAQQFPDLHSELNLSSLELGDSALYFCASSAAGGGHTDTQYFGPGTRLTVL.

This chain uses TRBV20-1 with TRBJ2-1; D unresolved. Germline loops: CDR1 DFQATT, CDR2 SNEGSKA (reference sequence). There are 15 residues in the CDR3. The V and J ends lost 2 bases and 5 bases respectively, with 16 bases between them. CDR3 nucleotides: TGCAGTGCTAGATCTAAAGGACGATTAAACAATGAGCAGTTCTTC. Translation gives CSARSKGRLNNEQFF.

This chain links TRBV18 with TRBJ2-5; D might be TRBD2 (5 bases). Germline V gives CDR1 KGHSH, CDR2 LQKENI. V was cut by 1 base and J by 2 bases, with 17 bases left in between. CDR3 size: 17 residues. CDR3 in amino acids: CASSPRITETTQETQYF. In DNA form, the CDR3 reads TGTGCCAGCTCACCACGGATCACAGAGACTACTCAAGAGACCCAGTACTTC.

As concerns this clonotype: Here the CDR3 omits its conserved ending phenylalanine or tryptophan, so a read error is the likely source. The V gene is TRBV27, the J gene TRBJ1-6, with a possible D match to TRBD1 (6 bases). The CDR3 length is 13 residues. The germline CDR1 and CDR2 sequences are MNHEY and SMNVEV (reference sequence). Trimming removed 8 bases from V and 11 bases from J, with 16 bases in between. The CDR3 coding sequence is TGTGCCAGCGGGTCAGGGACAAATCCACCCCTCCACTAT. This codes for CASGSGTNPPLHY.

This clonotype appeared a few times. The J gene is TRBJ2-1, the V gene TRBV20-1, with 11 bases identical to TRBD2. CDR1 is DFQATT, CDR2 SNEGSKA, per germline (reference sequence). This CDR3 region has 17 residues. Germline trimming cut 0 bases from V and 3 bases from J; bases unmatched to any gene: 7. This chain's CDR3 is CSARDSSGGALYNEQFF. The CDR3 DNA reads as TGCAGTGCTAGAGATAGTAGCGGGGGGGCCCTCTACAATGAGCAGTTCTTC.

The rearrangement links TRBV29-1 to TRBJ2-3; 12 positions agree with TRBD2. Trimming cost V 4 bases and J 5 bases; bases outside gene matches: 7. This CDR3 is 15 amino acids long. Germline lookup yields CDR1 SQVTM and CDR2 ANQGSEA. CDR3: CSVGRLAGEGDTQYF. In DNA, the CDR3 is TGCAGCGTTGGTCGACTAGCGGGAGAAGGAGATACGCAGTATTTT.

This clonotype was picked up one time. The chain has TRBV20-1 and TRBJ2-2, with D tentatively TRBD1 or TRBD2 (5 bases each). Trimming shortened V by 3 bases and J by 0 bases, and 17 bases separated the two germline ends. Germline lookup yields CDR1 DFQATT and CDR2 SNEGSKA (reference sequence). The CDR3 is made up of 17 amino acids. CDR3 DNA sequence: TGCAGTGCTAGTGGGGACCCTACTACCCCGAACACCGGGGAGCTGTTTTTT. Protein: CSASGDPTTPNTGELFF.

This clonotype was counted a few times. The CDR3 DNA sequence: TGTGCCAGCAGCGGAGGGATATCAGGCGAGCAGTACTTC. Residues: CASSGGISGEQYF. V gene TRBV9 combines with J gene TRBJ2-7; D perhaps matches TRBD2 (5 bases). The CDR3 length is 13 residues. The germline V and J ends were trimmed by 3 bases and 6 bases, with 13 bases remaining between them. Germline V gene data show CDR1 as SGDLS and CDR2 as YYNGEE.

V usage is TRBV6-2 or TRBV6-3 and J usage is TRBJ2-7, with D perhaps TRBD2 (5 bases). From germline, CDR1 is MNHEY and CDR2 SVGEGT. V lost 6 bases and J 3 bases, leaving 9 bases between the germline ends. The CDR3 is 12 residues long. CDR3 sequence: CASRGENYEQYF. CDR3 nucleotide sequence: TGTGCCAGCAGGGGAGAAAACTACGAGCAGTACTTC.

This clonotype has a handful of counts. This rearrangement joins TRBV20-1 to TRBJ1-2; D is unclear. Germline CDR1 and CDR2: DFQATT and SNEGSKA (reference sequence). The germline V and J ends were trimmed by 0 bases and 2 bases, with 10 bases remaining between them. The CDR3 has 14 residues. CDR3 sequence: CSAREVWQNYGYTF. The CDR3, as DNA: TGCAGTGCTAGAGAGGTCTGGCAGAACTATGGCTACACCTTC.

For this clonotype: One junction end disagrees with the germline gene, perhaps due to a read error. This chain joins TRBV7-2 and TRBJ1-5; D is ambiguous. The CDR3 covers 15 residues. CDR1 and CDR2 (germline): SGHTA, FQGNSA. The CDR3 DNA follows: TGTGCCCGCAGCTTATCTGGGGAAGGCAATCAGCCCCAGCATTTT. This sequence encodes CARSLSGEGNQPQHF.

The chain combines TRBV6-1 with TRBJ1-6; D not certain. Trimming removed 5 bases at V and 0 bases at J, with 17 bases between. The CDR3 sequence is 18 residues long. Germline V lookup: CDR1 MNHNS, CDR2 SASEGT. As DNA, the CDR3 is TGTGCCAGCAGTCCACGGACGGTCCTGAGCTCCTATAATTCACCCCTCCACTTT. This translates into CASSPRTVLSSYNSPLHF.

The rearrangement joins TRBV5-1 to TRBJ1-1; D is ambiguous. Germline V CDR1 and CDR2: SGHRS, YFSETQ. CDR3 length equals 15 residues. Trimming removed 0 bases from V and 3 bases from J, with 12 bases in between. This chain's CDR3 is CASSLAPRSDTEAFF. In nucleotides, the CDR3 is TGCGCCAGCAGCTTGGCACCCAGGAGTGACACTGAAGCTTTCTTT.

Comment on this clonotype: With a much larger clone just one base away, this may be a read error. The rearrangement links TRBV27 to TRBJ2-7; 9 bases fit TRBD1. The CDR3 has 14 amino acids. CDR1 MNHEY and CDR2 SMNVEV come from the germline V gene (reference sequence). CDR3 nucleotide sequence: TGTGCCAGCAGTCCCGGGACAGGGAACTACGGGCAGTACTTC. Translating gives CASSPGTGNYGQYF.

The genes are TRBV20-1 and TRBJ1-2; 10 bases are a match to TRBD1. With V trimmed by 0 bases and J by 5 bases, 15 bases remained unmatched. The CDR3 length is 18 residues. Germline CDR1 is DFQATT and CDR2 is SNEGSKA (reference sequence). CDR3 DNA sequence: TGCAGTGCTAGAGAGCGACCCTGGACGGGGACAGGGGAATATGGCTACACCTTC. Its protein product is CSARERPWTGTGEYGYTF.

CDR3 nucleotides: TGCGCCAGCAGCGGAAGGGAGAGTAGCTGGAATGAGCAGTTCTTC. Protein sequence: CASSGRESSWNEQFF. The chain employs TRBV5-1 and TRBJ2-1; D is possibly TRBD2 (5 bases). Trimming took off 4 bases at V and 7 bases at J, with 18 bases between the two ends. In germline, CDR1 is SGHRS, CDR2 YFSETQ. There are 15 residues in the CDR3.